This TCR beta chain was found in a study of CD8 T cells in Susac syndrome. CDR1 and CDR2 from the germline V gene are SEHNR and FQNEAQ (reference sequence). The V end lost 8 bases, the J end lost 2 bases, and 12 bases lay between the germline ends. CDR3 size: 13 residues. An amount of RNA that ranged from about 0.45 to 1 ug was reverse transcribed with random hexamers. TCRdb re-analysed the immunoSEQ multiplex PCR reads in MiXCR, keeping a single row per CDR3 protein. The repertoire holds roughly 75,000 distinct CDR3 sequences, with approximately 93% as singletons. The specimen sequenced was CD4+ T cells from PBMCs. The rearrangement uses TRBV7-9 and TRBJ1-1; D unclear. This TCR derives from a human donor with Susac syndrome. The DNA of the CDR3 is TGTGCCAGCCGTCTTGGCAGCAACACTGAAGCTTTCTTT. Amino acid sequence: CASRLGSNTEAFF.